This T cell receptor (beta chain) came from a study of Graves' ophthalmopathy and Graves' hyperthyroidism (dated by TCRdb to the late 2010s). Some background on the complete study: Peripheral blood was collected before any treatment was given, at the time of initial diagnosis. An independent validation cohort comprised roughly 20 hyperthyroidism patients and 15 to 17 patients who later progressed from hyperthyroidism to ophthalmopathy. The 85 to 100 discovery patients were randomly split 7:3 into training and test sets. Following sampling, methimazole starting at 30 mg daily was administered to hyperthyroidism patients, and high-dose intravenous methylprednisolone was administered to ophthalmopathy patients. In five or six hyperthyroidism patients, the T-cell repertoires found in thyroid tissue were compared with those found in blood. In total, around 130 blood samples were TCR-sequenced: 43 ophthalmopathy, around 75 hyperthyroidism and some 17 hyperthyroidism-to-ophthalmopathy patients. To explore V-J signatures distinguishing ophthalmopathy from hyperthyroidism, a discovery set of 100 patients (around 42 ophthalmopathy, over 55 stable hyperthyroidism) was enrolled. The study used signatures of the TCR beta repertoire to tell Graves' ophthalmopathy apart from Graves' hyperthyroidism and to predict which patients would progress to ophthalmopathy.

This clonotype occurred many times. Which antigen it targets is not known. No base quality information exists; no much larger clone differs at one position. For repertoire sequencing, the TCR beta CDR3 regions were amplified from RNA transcripts. A first-round RT-PCR used HTBI primers with the Qiagen OneStep RT-PCR kit, followed by a second-round multiplex PCR, size selection and purification. Libraries were sequenced on an Illumina HiSeq2000 using paired-end 100 bp reads. The authors' analysis ran thus. SOAPnuke was used for read processing, and reads with adapters, uncalled bases, a mean Phred below 15, or no exact constant-primer or identifier match were discarded. COPE v1.2.5 was used to merge high-quality paired reads. Unique nucleotide sequences were defined as clonotypes and aligned to IMGT TRB V, D and J references using MiTCR v1.1. Only V-J combinations with frequency above 0.0001 were analysed, covering 99.2% of repertoires. For each V-J combination, a TCR clonal expansion and chaos score was defined as F50 clonal expansion divided by the chaos observed in the TCRdist matrix. Welch's t-statistics and random forest were used to narrow the features down to about twelve V-J combinations, which were then fed into a naive Bayes classifier. Thyroid-blood repertoire similarity was quantified with the Morisita-Horn index. TCRdb's own reprocessing of the public reads used fastp at Q25 and MiXCR and kept productive beta chains. Every CDR3 protein is listed once, alongside the most common genes and DNA of its rows. TCRdb assigned the V and J calls; the authors' analysis was not used. This sample comprises roughly 500,000 distinct CDR3 sequences, approximately 14% of them detected only once. The leading ten clones occupy 9.5% to 10% of the sample.

Overall study outcomes, separate from this receptor: In validation, the model predicted ophthalmopathy progression with roughly 68% sensitivity and 72.22% specificity; roughly eleven predicted patients were CT-confirmed with GO in a median of roughly 6.8 months. Ophthalmopathy was separated from stable hyperthyroidism by the 13-signature model with about 89% sensitivity and less than 82% specificity in cross-validation and with 80%/75% in the test set. Sample size was not statistically predetermined, and group allocation was not concealed from the investigators. Most of the expanded thyroid clonotypes with a frequency above 0.001 were also detected in blood, and it was suggested that the thyroid immune response may be reflected by blood repertoires.

Patients with ophthalmopathy had moderately to severely active disease, with a Clinical Activity Score of 3 or more, a NOSPECS grade of 4 or more, and a disease duration of less than 3 months. Patients were excluded if they had other autoimmune diseases, uncontrolled infections, pregnancy or lactation. Diagnosis was based on clinical symptoms, serum thyroxine, TRAb, thyroid ultrasound and orbital computed tomography. Using Ficoll-Paque density gradient centrifugation, PBMCs were isolated from less than 13 ml of fresh peripheral blood. Trizol reagent was used to extract the total RNA, and its quality was then checked on an Agilent 2100 Bioanalyzer. Including the terminal cysteine and phenylalanine, the CDR3 comprises 15 residues. Here the CDR3 DNA is all that survives: 45 bases in frame from base 1. Taken from the germline V gene, the CDR1 and CDR2 loops are KGHSH and LQKENI. V sheds 0 bases and J sheds 8 bases, leaving 16 bases between their ends.

The source is a woman aged 25-40 years with Graves' ophthalmopathy. Donor details come from another sample of the same person, matched by shared clones. The sample was blood. The chain is assembled from TRBV18 and TRBJ1-2; the D gene assignment is ambiguous. The CDR3 protein sequence reads: CASSPPGVRPVGYTF. DNA sequence: TGTGCCAGCTCACCACCGGGTGTCCGGCCGGTCGGCTACACCTTC.